These 32 T cell receptor beta chains came from one sample sequenced in a study of pediatric ulcerative colitis. Sequencing was performed with immunoSEQ multiplex PCR; in TCRdb, only in-frame clones are kept and a portion is missing. Here the sample spans 44,000 or so clones, more than 60% being singletons. Rectal tissue came from one to two pinch biopsies taken at colonoscopy. Sequencing used gut tissue. All receptors derive from a girl aged 5 to 17 with moderate ulcerative colitis.

The table lists this clone with a count of one. The chain employs TRBV7-3 and TRBJ1-1; the D is unclear. There are 15 residues in the CDR3. Looked up from germline, CDR1 is SGHTA and CDR2 is FQGTGA. V dropped 1 base and J dropped 1 base, with 10 bases sitting between them. CDR3 sequence (DNA): TGTGCCAGCAGCTTAAGCGGCTCGGAGAACACTGAAGCTTTCTTT. Its protein product is CASSLSGSENTEAFF. Full variable domain (remainder filled in from reference TRBV7-3 and TRBJ1-1): GAGVSQTPSNKVTEKGKYVELRCDPISGHTALYWYRQSLGQGPEFLIYFQGTGAADDSGLPNDRFFAVRPEGSVSTLKIQRTERGDSAVYLCASSLSGSENTEAFFGQGTRLTVV.

The chain couples TRBV7-9 to TRBJ1-2, with D unresolved. The germline V and J ends were trimmed by 5 bases and 0 bases, with 13 bases remaining between them. Germline V gives CDR1 SEHNR, CDR2 FQNEAQ (reference sequence). This CDR3 contains 15 residues. The CDR3 loop is CASSPGTSANYGYTF. The CDR3 bases are TGTGCCAGCAGCCCCGGTACGTCAGCTAACTATGGCTACACCTTC.

This chain links TRBV14 with TRBJ1-6; 8 bases map to TRBD1. The germline V gene encodes CDR1 SGHDN and CDR2 FVKESK. The V segment lost 0 bases and the J segment 11 bases; nucleotides outside the gene matches: 9. The CDR3 is made up of 16 amino acids. The CDR3 bases are TGTGCCAGCAGCCAAGAAATGGACAGGGCACTAACACCCCTCCACTTT. It encodes CASSQEMDRALTPLHF.

This clone was detected only a few times. The rearrangement uses TRBV7-9 and TRBJ1-1, with D hard to call. The CDR3 covers 14 residues. Germline loops: CDR1 SEHNR, CDR2 FQNEAQ (reference sequence). V was shortened by 1 base and J by 1 base, with 7 bases between the two germline ends. CDR3 bases: TGTGCCAGCAGCTTAGGGGGAGGGAACACTGAAGCTTTCTTT. It translates to CASSLGGGNTEAFF.

The chain combines TRBV5-6 with TRBJ2-7; weak D call: TRBD1 (6 bases). Germline loops: CDR1 SGHDT, CDR2 YYEEEE. Trimming took 0 bases from V and 3 from J, leaving 13 bases between them. The CDR3 runs to 15 residues. CDR3: CASSLVGGQSYEQYF. The CDR3 DNA sequence: TGTGCCAGCAGCTTGGTCGGAGGACAGAGCTACGAGCAGTACTTC.

V and J are TRBV6-1 and TRBJ2-1; 9 nucleotides align to TRBD2. This CDR3 spans 17 amino acids. Germline V gives CDR1 MNHNS, CDR2 SASEGT. The V gene end was trimmed by 2 bases and the J gene end by 3 bases; junction bases not matched to a gene: 8. DNA of the CDR3: TGTGCCAGCAGTGAAAGAGGAGCGGGAGGTGGCTACAATGAGCAGTTCTTC. Residues: CASSERGAGGGYNEQFF.

The chain joins TRBV5-1 to TRBJ2-7, with TRBD2 as a possible D gene (6 bases). V lost 3 bases and J lost 3, with 19 bases in between. CDR1 and CDR2 (germline): SGHRS, YFSETQ. The CDR3 runs to 16 residues. The CDR3: CASSSSLGGTIYEQYF. The CDR3 nucleotides are TGCGCCAGCAGCTCCTCTTTAGGCGGGACCATCTACGAGCAGTACTTC.

This chain joins TRBV6-4 and TRBJ1-1; D unresolved. The CDR3 sequence is 17 residues long. Per the germline V gene, CDR1 is MRHNA and CDR2 is SNTAGT. Trimming left V 2 bases short and J 0 bases short, with 16 bases between. The CDR3 reads CASSDGVQDRMNTEAFF. CDR3 nucleotide sequence: TGTGCCAGCAGTGACGGGGTCCAGGATAGAATGAACACTGAAGCTTTCTTT.

V usage is TRBV28 and J usage is TRBJ1-5, with a tentative D call TRBD1 (5 bases). V was clipped by 6 bases and J by 5 bases, with 23 bases between them. The length of the CDR3 is 17 residues. CDR1 is MDHEN and CDR2 is SYDVKM in the germline V gene. CDR3 nucleotide sequence: TGTGCCAGCAGATCCCCAATAGGACGGGGGGACGATCAGCCCCAGCATTTT. Residues: CASRSPIGRGDDQPQHF.

The sample holds one count of this clone. The chain couples TRBV7-2 to TRBJ1-2, with D tentatively TRBD1 (5 bases). CDR3 length: 14 residues. Germline lookup yields CDR1 SGHTA and CDR2 FQGNSA. V gave up 1 base and J gave up 4 bases, with 10 bases separating them. In DNA, the CDR3 is TGTGCCAGCAGCTTAGTCCCGGGGGGCTATGGCTACACCTTC. Translating it yields CASSLVPGGYGYTF. The full variable domain, its missing parts supplied by reference TRBV7-2 and TRBJ1-2, is GAGVSQSPSNKVTEKGKDVELRCDPISGHTALYWYRQSLGQGLEFLIYFQGNSAPDKSGLPSDRFSAERTGGSVSTLTIQRTQQEDSAVYLCASSLVPGGYGYTFGSGTRLTVV.

The chain couples TRBV11-3 to TRBJ2-3; D gene ambiguous. The CDR3 sequence is 14 residues long. V was trimmed by 1 base and J by 6 bases, leaving 11 bases between them. Germline V lookup: CDR1 SGHNT, CDR2 YENEEA. The CDR3 loop is CASSLGRAHDTQYF. The DNA for the CDR3 is TGTGCCAGCAGCTTAGGTCGGGCCCATGATACGCAGTATTTT.

V usage is TRBV29-1 and J usage is TRBJ1-1; weak D call: TRBD1 (6 bases). Germline V CDR1 and CDR2: SQVTM, ANQGSEA. V was cut by 6 bases and J by 7 bases, with 18 bases left in between. This CDR3 comprises 13 residues. CDR3 sequence (DNA): TGCAGCGTCCTGATCGGTGGGGGCATTGAAGCTTTCTTT. Its translation: CSVLIGGGIEAFF.

The sample holds one count of this clone. The chain employs TRBV27 and TRBJ1-6; 8 nucleotides line up with TRBD1. Germline V gene sequence: CDR1 MNHEY, CDR2 SMNVEV (reference sequence). CDR3 length equals 17 residues. The J segment lost 2 bases and the V segment lost 7 bases, leaving 10 bases of the junction unmatched. In nucleotides, the CDR3 is TGTGCCAGCACCTCTCCGCAGGGGGCCGCCTATAATTCACCCCTCCACTTT. Its translation: CASTSPQGAAYNSPLHF.

This clone was seen a single time. This rearrangement joins TRBV4-3 to TRBJ2-1, with D unclear. Germline loops: CDR1 LGHNA, CDR2 YSLEER. V dropped 4 bases and J dropped 7 bases, with 23 bases sitting between them. This CDR3 has 17 amino acids. The DNA for the CDR3 is TGCGCCAGCAGCCTCCTGTCGGCCCGTAAGGGTAGGAATGAGCAGTTCTTC. Its protein product is CASSLLSARKGRNEQFF.

The V and J genes are TRBV7-2 and TRBJ2-7, with a possible D match to TRBD2 (5 bases). This CDR3 is 16 amino acids long. CDR1 SGHTA and CDR2 FQGNSA come from the germline V gene. The V gene lost 1 base and the J gene lost 5 bases, with 18 bases spanning the gap. The CDR3 loop reads CASSLESGLASNEQYF. The DNA for the CDR3 is TGTGCCAGCAGCTTAGAATCCGGTCTAGCATCTAACGAGCAGTACTTC.

The genes are TRBV6-5 and TRBJ1-4, with 10 bases lining up with TRBD1. The germline V gene encodes CDR1 MNHEY and CDR2 SVGAGI. This CDR3 spans 15 amino acids. The trim removed 2 bases at V and 7 bases at J, leaving 4 bases unmatched. CDR3 residues: CASSYRDRGLEKLFF. In nucleotides, the CDR3 is TGTGCCAGCAGTTACCGTGACAGGGGGCTTGAAAAACTGTTTTTT.

The rearrangement joins TRBV2 to TRBJ2-5, with a tentative D call TRBD1 (6 bases). Germline V gives CDR1 SNHLY, CDR2 FYNNEI. The V and J ends lost 6 bases and 5 bases respectively, with 7 bases between them. The CDR3 runs 11 residues. This CDR3 reads CASRRGETQYF. In nucleotides, the CDR3 is TGTGCCAGCAGGAGGGGGGAGACCCAGTACTTC.

This chain uses TRBV5-6 with TRBJ1-4; D is perhaps TRBD1 (6 bases). CDR1 and CDR2 (germline): SGHDT, YYEEEE. This CDR3 spans 14 amino acids. V was clipped by 2 bases and J by 5 bases, with 10 bases between them. CDR3 loop: CASSFYRENEKLFF. In DNA form, the CDR3 reads TGTGCCAGCAGCTTTTACAGGGAGAATGAAAAACTGTTTTTT.

This clone was picked up a small number of times. This chain uses TRBV19 with TRBJ2-7, with D maybe TRBD1 (6 bases). CDR3 length: 12 amino acids. The V end lost 9 bases, the J end lost 5 bases, and 14 bases lay between the germline ends. The germline V gene has CDR1 LNHDA and CDR2 SQIVND (reference sequence). CDR3 DNA sequence: TGTGCCAGCCCGGGACAAACCGACGAGCAGTACTTC. It encodes CASPGQTDEQYF.

J is TRBJ1-2 and V is TRBV6-6; weak D call: TRBD1 (5 bases). The CDR3 consists of 16 residues. Trimming pared 5 bases from V and 6 bases from J, leaving 22 bases between. From germline, CDR1 is MNHNY and CDR2 SVGAGI (reference sequence). The CDR3 protein is CASSAPGLPGANGYTF. For the CDR3, the DNA is TGTGCCAGCAGTGCCCCGGGACTCCCTGGAGCTAATGGCTACACCTTC.

The count of this clone is one. The V call is TRBV18, the J call TRBJ2-1; a possible D gene is TRBD2 (5 bases). Germline-derived CDR1 and CDR2 are KGHSH and LQKENI. V was shortened by 6 bases and J by 6 bases, with 9 bases between the two germline ends. CDR3 size: 12 residues. CDR3 amino acids: CASSLGSNEQFF. CDR3 in DNA: TGTGCCAGCTCGTTAGGGAGCAATGAGCAGTTCTTC.

CDR3 protein: CASSFIGDGGGSFGQYF. The CDR3 region has the DNA TGTGCCAGCAGTTTCATCGGCGATGGAGGGGGGTCCTTCGGGCAGTACTTC. The gene calls are TRBV28 and TRBJ2-7; perhaps D is TRBD1 or TRBD2 (6 bases each). The CDR3 sequence is 17 residues long. V dropped 3 bases and J dropped 9 bases, with 27 bases sitting between them. Germline CDR1 MDHEN, CDR2 SYDVKM.

The rearrangement uses TRBV9 and TRBJ2-1; 7 nucleotides match TRBD2. The CDR3 loop spans 15 amino acids. V was clipped by 0 bases and J by 4 bases; unmatched bases: 4. Looked up from germline, CDR1 is SGDLS and CDR2 is YYNGEE. CDR3 nucleotides: TGTGCCAGCAGCGTAGTTGCGGGGGAATACAATGAGCAGTTCTTC. Its protein is CASSVVAGEYNEQFF. The full variable domain, in which reference TRBV9 and TRBJ2-1 provide the parts outside the CDR3, is DSGVTQTPKHLITATGQRVTLRCSPRSGDLSVYWYQQSLDQGLQFLIQYYNGEERAKGNILERFSAQQFPDLHSELNLSSLELGDSALYFCASSVVAGEYNEQFFGPGTRLTVL.

V is TRBV6-5 and J is TRBJ2-7, with 7 bases that match TRBD1. The CDR3 is made up of 14 amino acids. Germline-derived CDR1 and CDR2 are MNHEY and SVGAGI. V gave up 2 bases and J gave up 10 bases; unmatched junction bases: 11. The CDR3 coding sequence is TGTGCCAGCAGTTACGGCGGCACAGGGGAAGTCCAGTACTTC. It is translated as CASSYGGTGEVQYF.

The J gene is TRBJ2-7, the V gene TRBV5-4, with TRBD2 identical over 15 bases. There are 16 residues in the CDR3. The J segment lost 0 bases and the V segment lost 3 bases, leaving 1 base of the junction unmatched. Germline V gene sequence: CDR1 SGHNT, CDR2 YYREEE (reference sequence). CDR3 nucleotides: TGTGCCAGCAGCTCGGGACTAGCGGGGGGCTCCTACGAGCAGTACTTC. Protein product: CASSSGLAGGSYEQYF. The variable domain in full, with the rest retrieved from reference TRBV5-4 and TRBJ2-7, is ETGVTQSPTHLIKTRGQQVTLRCSSQSGHNTVSWYQQALGQGPQFIFQYYREEENGRGNFPPRFSGLQFPNYSSELNVNALELDDSALYLCASSSGLAGGSYEQYFGPGTRLTVT.

The chain combines TRBV2 with TRBJ2-2; D gene uncertain. Trimming shortened V by 7 bases and J by 4 bases, and 16 bases separated the two germline ends. The CDR3 consists of 15 residues. Germline V gene sequence: CDR1 SNHLY, CDR2 FYNNEI. CDR3 amino acids: CASKKTDPGTGELFF. CDR3 coding DNA: TGTGCCAGCAAAAAGACCGATCCGGGCACCGGGGAGCTGTTTTTT. The whole variable domain, remainder taken from reference TRBV2 and TRBJ2-2, is EPEVTQTPSHQVTQMGQEVILRCVPISNHLYFYWYRQILGQKVEFLVSFYNNEISEKSEIFDDQFSVERPDGSNFTLKIRSTKLEDSAMYFCASKKTDPGTGELFFGEGSRLTVL.

The chain joins TRBV25-1 to TRBJ1-2; the D is unclear. Trimming shortened V by 2 bases and J by 4 bases, and 5 bases separated the two germline ends. Germline values: CDR1 MGHDK, CDR2 SYGVNS. CDR3 length: 12 amino acids. The CDR3 sequence is CASSEPRYGYTF. The CDR3 bases are TGTGCCAGCAGTGAACCGCGCTATGGCTACACCTTC.

The J gene is TRBJ2-1, the V gene TRBV4-2, with D possibly being TRBD1 (6 bases). The germline V gene encodes CDR1 LGHNA and CDR2 YNFKEQ. The CDR3 is 16 residues long. V was pared by 0 bases and J by 4 bases, with 13 bases between. The CDR3 region is CASSQEGGGQYNEQFF. The CDR3 DNA is TGTGCCAGCAGCCAAGAAGGCGGAGGACAGTACAATGAGCAGTTCTTC.

This chain uses TRBV11-2 with TRBJ1-4, with D possibly being TRBD1 (6 bases). V was clipped by 6 bases and J by 7 bases, with 18 bases between them. Germline V gives CDR1 SGHAT, CDR2 FQNNGV. The CDR3 spans 15 residues. DNA for the CDR3: TGTGCCAGCAGTAGAATTCAGGGGCTTAGTGAAAAACTGTTTTTT. This codes for CASSRIQGLSEKLFF.

DNA of the CDR3: TGTGCCACCCTGCCCAGGGGGGGGGCCTACGAGCAGTACTTC. Amino acids: CATLPRGGAYEQYF. The chain recombines TRBV6-5 with TRBJ2-7, with D possibly called TRBD1 or TRBD2 (7 bases each). The CDR3 sequence is 14 residues long. CDR1 and CDR2 from the germline V gene are MNHEY and SVGAGI. V was shortened by 10 bases and J by 2 bases, with 18 bases between the two germline ends.

The chain joins TRBV7-2 to TRBJ2-1; tentatively, D is TRBD1 or TRBD2 (5 bases each). CDR1 and CDR2 (germline): SGHTA, FQGNSA. The CDR3 has 13 residues. The germline V and J ends were trimmed by 6 bases and 7 bases, with 13 bases remaining between them. The CDR3 spells CASRVGGGNEQFF. The CDR3 region has the DNA TGTGCCAGCAGAGTTGGGGGTGGAAATGAGCAGTTCTTC.

The gene calls are TRBV5-4 and TRBJ1-2, with 8 bases matching TRBD1. Germline CDR1 SGHNT, CDR2 YYREEE (reference sequence). This CDR3 spans 13 amino acids. With 5 bases clipped from V and 4 bases from J, the junction kept 4 bases outside the gene matches. The CDR3 bases are TGTGCCAGCAGAAAACAGGGGGTCTATGGCTACACCTTC. It yields the protein CASRKQGVYGYTF.